These 21 T cell receptor beta chains came from one sample sequenced in a study of T cells in Graves' hyperthyroidism and ophthalmopathy. Amplified regions were TCR beta CDR3 sequences from RNA transcripts. Primed by the HTBI set, a first-round RT-PCR was run on the TCR CDR3. TCRdb re-analysed the multiplex PCR reads in MiXCR, keeping a single row per CDR3 protein. Among about 770,000 distinct CDR3 sequences listed, around 20% were seen once. Sequenced material: blood. The source of these receptors is a woman between 45 and 65 years old with Graves' hyperthyroidism that later progressed to Graves' ophthalmopathy.

V gene TRBV7-9 combines with J gene TRBJ1-5; TRBD1 aligns across 7 bases. The J segment lost 0 bases and the V segment lost 1 base, leaving 6 bases of the junction unmatched. The V gene's germline CDR1 is SEHNR and CDR2 FQNEAQ (reference sequence). The CDR3 consists of 17 residues. The CDR3 reads CASSLVPGTDSNQPQHF. As DNA, the CDR3 is TGTGCCAGCAGCTTAGTTCCCGGGACAGATAGCAATCAGCCCCAGCATTTT.

This rearrangement joins TRBV25-1 to TRBJ2-7; TRBD2 agrees at 12 bases. V gave up 4 bases and J gave up 1 base; unmatched junction bases: 2. Germline-derived CDR1 and CDR2 are MGHDK and SYGVNS. The CDR3 covers 15 residues. CDR3 sequence: CASSGTSGASYEQYF. The CDR3 nucleotides read TGTGCCAGCAGTGGGACTAGCGGGGCGTCCTACGAGCAGTACTTC.

The chain joins TRBV20-1 to TRBJ2-5, with 10 bases fitting TRBD2. V shed 6 bases and J 5 bases; nucleotides not matched to a gene: 9. The CDR3 consists of 14 residues. Germline V gene sequence: CDR1 DFQATT, CDR2 SNEGSKA (reference sequence). The CDR3 DNA reads TGCAGTGCCGTACGGCTAGCGGGGGTCGAGACCCAGTACTTC. Translation: CSAVRLAGVETQYF.

A few counts support this clonotype. The chain couples TRBV10-1 to TRBJ2-5, with TRBD1 matching 8 bases. Germline loops: CDR1 WNHNN, CDR2 SYGVQD (reference sequence). The CDR3 is made up of 17 amino acids. Germline trimming cut 0 bases from V and 4 bases from J; bases unmatched to any gene: 10. This CDR3 is CASSESFRTGSPETQYF. Here the CDR3 DNA reads TGCGCCAGCAGTGAGTCATTTCGGACAGGGTCACCAGAGACCCAGTACTTC.

Remarks on this clonotype: A much more abundant neighbour one base away suggests this may be a read error. The gene calls are TRBV3-1 and TRBJ2-3, with 7 bases matching TRBD1. CDR1 and CDR2 from the germline V gene are LGHDT and YNNKEL (reference sequence). The CDR3 extends over 14 amino acids. DNA for the CDR3: TGTGCCAGCAGCCAGCTTTTAGGGACAGATGCGCAGTATTTT. The encoded protein is CASSQLLGTDAQYF.

In its sample, this clonotype was seen a few times. The V call is TRBV14, the J call TRBJ2-1, with D possibly being TRBD1 (6 bases). The CDR3 runs 13 residues. V was trimmed by 6 bases and J by 4 bases, leaving 10 bases between them. CDR1 and CDR2 from the germline V gene are SGHDN and FVKESK. CDR3 sequence: CASSYQGYNEQFF. The CDR3 DNA is TGTGCCAGCAGTTACCAGGGGTACAATGAGCAGTTCTTC.

The chain uses TRBV11-2 and TRBJ2-1; 9 bases are a match to TRBD2. Germline V gene data show CDR1 as SGHAT and CDR2 as FQNNGV. CDR3 length: 14 amino acids. V gave up 4 bases and J gave up 8 bases; unmatched junction bases: 6. CDR3 DNA sequence: TGTGCCAGCAGCTGGGGCGGGGGGGCCCATGAGCAGTTCTTC. It is translated as CASSWGGGAHEQFF.

A note on this clonotype: A much larger clonotype is one base distant, so this may be a read error. V gene TRBV5-1 combines with J gene TRBJ2-7; D gene unclear. The germline CDR1 and CDR2 sequences are SGHRS and YFSETQ. This CDR3 spans 15 amino acids. Trimming took off 0 bases at V and 3 bases at J, with 13 bases between the two ends. The CDR3 coding sequence is TGCGCCAGCAGCTTGGGTATAGGGTCCAGCTACGAGCAGTACTTC. It specifies CASSLGIGSSYEQYF.

A remark on this clonotype: A read error may be the cause here, since a much bigger clone is one base away. The chain has TRBV2 and TRBJ1-4, with D perhaps TRBD1 (5 bases). From germline, CDR1 is SNHLY and CDR2 FYNNEI. V lost 7 bases, J lost 0 bases, and 21 bases lay in between. This CDR3 has 18 residues. The CDR3 nucleotides are TGTGCCAGCAATGGAAGGGGACCCCACTTTGCAACTAATGAAAAACTGTTTTTT. Amino acids: CASNGRGPHFATNEKLFF. Based on the CDR3 plus reference TRBV2 and TRBJ1-4, the full variable domain is EPEVTQTPSHQVTQMGQEVILRCVPISNHLYFYWYRQILGQKVEFLVSFYNNEISEKSEIFDDQFSVERPDGSNFTLKIRSTKLEDSAMYFCASNGRGPHFATNEKLFFGSGTQLSVL.

The genes are TRBV15 and TRBJ2-3; TRBD2 matches 9 bases. V lost 11 bases to trimming and J lost 4 bases; unmatched junction nucleotides: 7. The CDR3 is 13 amino acids. The germline V gene encodes CDR1 LNHNV and CDR2 YYDKDF (reference sequence). The CDR3 here is CAAGRGGADTQYF. CDR3 in DNA: TGTGCCGCCGGGCGGGGGGGCGCAGATACGCAGTATTTT.

This clonotype was seen at least ten times. This chain links TRBV11-2 with TRBJ1-5; D not certain. V gave up 4 bases and J gave up 6 bases, with 13 bases separating them. The CDR3 is 14 amino acids. Germline loops: CDR1 SGHAT, CDR2 FQNNGV. The chain's CDR3 is CASSSGNPGQPQHF. The DNA for the CDR3 is TGTGCCAGCAGCTCAGGAAACCCTGGTCAGCCCCAGCATTTT.

The V gene is TRBV5-1, the J gene TRBJ2-5; no reliable D call. This CDR3 has 13 residues. Deletions cut 3 bases from V and 4 bases from J, with 10 bases between. Germline V lookup: CDR1 SGHRS, CDR2 YFSETQ. The CDR3 bases are TGCGCCAGCAGCTGGGCCCCTTTAGAGACCCAGTACTTC. Residues: CASSWAPLETQYF.

The table lists this clonotype with many counts. The V and J genes are TRBV13 and TRBJ2-5; TRBD1 aligns across 7 bases. The CDR3 has 14 amino acids. Losses at the gene ends were 4 bases for V and 3 bases for J; bases not matched to a gene: 5. Looked up from germline, CDR1 is PRHDT and CDR2 is FYEKMQ (reference sequence). In nucleotides, the CDR3 is TGTGCCAGCAGCTCGCCCGGGACAGAAGAGACCCAGTACTTC. It is translated as CASSSPGTEETQYF.

Ten or more counts support this clonotype. V and J are TRBV28 and TRBJ2-7; 7 nucleotides line up with TRBD1. The CDR3 length is 15 residues. Germline V gene data show CDR1 as MDHEN and CDR2 as SYDVKM. V lost 3 bases and J lost 3; bases outside the gene matches: 8. This CDR3 is CASSFQLTGVYEQYF. The DNA for the CDR3 is TGTGCCAGCAGTTTCCAACTCACAGGGGTCTACGAGCAGTACTTC. The full variable domain, in which reference TRBV28 and TRBJ2-7 provide the parts outside the CDR3, is DVKVTQSSRYLVKRTGEKVFLECVQDMDHENMFWYRQDPGLGLRLIYFSYDVKMKEKGDIPEGYSVSREKKERFSLILESASTNQTSMYLCASSFQLTGVYEQYFGPGTRLTVT.

This clonotype was seen more than once but under ten times. The chain is built from TRBV7-9 and TRBJ2-2; TRBD2 aligns across 9 bases. The CDR3 totals 16 residues. Germline CDR1 reads SEHNR; CDR2 reads FQNEAQ (reference sequence). The V and J ends lost 1 base and 5 bases, in that order; junction bases with no gene match: 5. The CDR3 bases are TGTGCCAGCAGCTTAGTGGCTAGCGGGACAACCGGGGAGCTGTTTTTT. Residues: CASSLVASGTTGELFF. The whole variable domain, filled in from reference TRBV7-9 and TRBJ2-2, reads DTGVSQNPRHKITKRGQNVTFRCDPISEHNRLYWYRQTLGQGPEFLTYFQNEAQLEKSRLLSDRFSAERPKGSFSTLEIQRTEQGDSAMYLCASSLVASGTTGELFFGEGSRLTVL.

This clonotype was counted at least ten times. The chain recombines TRBV2 with TRBJ2-1, with D tentatively TRBD1 (6 bases). Germline V gene sequence: CDR1 SNHLY, CDR2 FYNNEI. The germline V and J ends were trimmed by 6 bases and 7 bases, with 22 bases remaining between them. The CDR3 covers 16 residues. The CDR3 loop is CASSPPGGERLNEQFF. The CDR3 coding sequence is TGTGCCAGCAGCCCACCTGGGGGCGAGCGGCTTAATGAGCAGTTCTTC.

The chain joins TRBV15 to TRBJ2-5, with 7 bases that match TRBD1. CDR3 length: 13 residues. Germline-derived CDR1 and CDR2 are LNHNV and YYDKDF (reference sequence). With V trimmed by 5 bases and J by 3 bases, 3 bases remained unmatched. The CDR3: CATSPGQEETQYF. In nucleotides, the CDR3 is TGTGCCACCAGCCCCGGACAGGAAGAGACCCAGTACTTC.

There are many counts of this clonotype. This rearrangement joins TRBV15 to TRBJ1-1; 11 nucleotides agree with TRBD1. J was trimmed by 5 bases and V by 6 bases; bases with no gene match: 5. The length of the CDR3 is 14 residues. CDR1 LNHNV and CDR2 YYDKDF come from the germline V gene (reference sequence). CDR3 loop: CATRSGTGGTEAFF. The DNA for the CDR3 is TGTGCCACCAGGTCCGGGACAGGGGGAACTGAAGCTTTCTTT.

The rearrangement links TRBV27 to TRBJ1-5, with D perhaps matching TRBD1 (5 bases). Germline V gene sequence: CDR1 MNHEY, CDR2 SMNVEV (reference sequence). The CDR3 has 14 residues. The V end lost 3 bases, the J end lost 7 bases, and 13 bases lay between the germline ends. The CDR3 here is CASSFRLRDQPQHF. In nucleotides, the CDR3 is TGTGCCAGCAGTTTCCGACTGAGGGACCAGCCCCAGCATTTT.

V gene TRBV5-1 combines with J gene TRBJ1-4, with D possibly being TRBD1 (5 bases). V gave up 2 bases and J gave up 4 bases, with 9 bases separating them. Germline lookup yields CDR1 SGHRS and CDR2 YFSETQ. The CDR3 totals 14 residues. The CDR3 DNA sequence: TGCGCCAGCAGCTTCGGGGCAAATAATGAAAAACTGTTTTTT. It codes for CASSFGANNEKLFF.

The chain has TRBV7-9 and TRBJ2-6, with 7 nucleotides matching TRBD2. The CDR3 is 15 residues long. Per the germline V gene, CDR1 is SEHNR and CDR2 is FQNEAQ (reference sequence). V gave up 3 bases and J gave up 4 bases; unmatched junction bases: 3. CDR3 DNA: TGTGCCAGCAGCTTGGGAGGGGTCGGGGCCAACGTCCTGACTTTC. This encodes CASSLGGVGANVLTF.